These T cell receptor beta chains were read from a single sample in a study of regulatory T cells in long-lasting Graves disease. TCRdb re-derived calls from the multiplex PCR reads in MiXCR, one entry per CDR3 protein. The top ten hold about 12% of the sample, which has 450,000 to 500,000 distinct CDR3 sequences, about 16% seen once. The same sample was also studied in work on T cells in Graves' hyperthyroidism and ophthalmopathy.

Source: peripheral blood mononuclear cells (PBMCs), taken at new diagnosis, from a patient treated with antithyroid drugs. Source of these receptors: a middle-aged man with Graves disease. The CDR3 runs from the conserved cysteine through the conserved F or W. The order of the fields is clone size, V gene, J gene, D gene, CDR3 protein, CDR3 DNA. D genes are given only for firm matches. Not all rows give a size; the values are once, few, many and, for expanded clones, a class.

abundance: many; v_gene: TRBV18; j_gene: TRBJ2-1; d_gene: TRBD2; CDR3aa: CASSLGGPLNEQFF; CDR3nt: TGTGCCAGCTCACTGGGAGGGCCGTTAAATGAGCAGTTCTTC
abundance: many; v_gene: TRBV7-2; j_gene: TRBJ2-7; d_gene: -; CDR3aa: CASSLISGASYEQYF; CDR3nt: TGTGCCAGCAGCTTAATTTCGGGGGCCTCCTACGAGCAGTACTTC
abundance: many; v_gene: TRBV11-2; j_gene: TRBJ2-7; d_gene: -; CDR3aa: CASSLDNPGRVFGEQYF; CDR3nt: TGTGCCAGCAGCTTAGATAACCCGGGAAGGGTCTTCGGCGAGCAGTACTTC
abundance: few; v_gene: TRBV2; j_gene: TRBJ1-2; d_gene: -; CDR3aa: CASMLIQAGYTF; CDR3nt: TGTGCCAGCATGCTAATCCAGGCTGGCTACACCTTC
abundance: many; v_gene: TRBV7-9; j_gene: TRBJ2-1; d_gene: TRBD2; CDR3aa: CGTGGGYNEQFF; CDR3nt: TGCGGCACGGGGGGGGGCTACAATGAGCAGTTCTTC
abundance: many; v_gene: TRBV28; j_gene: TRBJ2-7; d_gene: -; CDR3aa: CASSLSGRTLSSF; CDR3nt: TGTGCCAGCAGTTTATCGGGCAGGACCCTATCGAGCTTC
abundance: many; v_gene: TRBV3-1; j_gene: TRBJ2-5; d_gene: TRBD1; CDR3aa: CASSHRGDRETQYF; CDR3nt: TGTGCCAGCAGCCACCGCGGGGACAGGGAGACCCAGTACTTC
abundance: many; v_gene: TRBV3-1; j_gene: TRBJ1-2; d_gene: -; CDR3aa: CASSQAASYGYTF; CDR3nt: TGTGCCAGCAGCCAAGCGGCTAGCTATGGCTACACCTTC
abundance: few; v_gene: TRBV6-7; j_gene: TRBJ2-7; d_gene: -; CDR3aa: CASSYSEQYF; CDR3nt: TGTGCCAGCAGTTACTCGGAGCAGTACTTC
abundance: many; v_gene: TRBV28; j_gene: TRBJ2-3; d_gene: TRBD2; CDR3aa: CASSLLAGGPDTQYF; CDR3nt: TGTGCCAGCAGTTTATTGGCGGGAGGCCCAGATACGCAGTATTTT
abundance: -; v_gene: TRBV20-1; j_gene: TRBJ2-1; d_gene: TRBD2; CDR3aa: CSARAITSGRSQFRSYNEQFF; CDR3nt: TGCAGTGCTAGAGCTATTACTAGCGGGAGGTCCCAATTTCGTTCCTACAATGAGCAGTTCTTC
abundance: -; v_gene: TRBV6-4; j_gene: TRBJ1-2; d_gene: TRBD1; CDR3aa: CASRKGQGGNYGYTF; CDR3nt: TGTGCCAGCAGGAAGGGACAGGGCGGTAACTATGGCTACACCTTC
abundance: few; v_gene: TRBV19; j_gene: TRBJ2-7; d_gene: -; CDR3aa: CATGGGPRSHEQYF; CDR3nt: TGTGCCACCGGGGGTGGTCCACGCTCCCACGAGCAGTACTTC
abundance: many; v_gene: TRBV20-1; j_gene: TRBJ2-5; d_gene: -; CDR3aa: CSAPRGAAPRETQYF; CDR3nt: TGCAGTGCTCCGAGGGGGGCGGCTCCCCGGGAGACCCAGTACTTC
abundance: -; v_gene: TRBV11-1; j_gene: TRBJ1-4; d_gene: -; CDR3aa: CASISPLGGGHEKLFF; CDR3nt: TGTGCCAGCATCTCCCCTCTGGGAGGGGGGCATGAAAAACTGTTTTTT
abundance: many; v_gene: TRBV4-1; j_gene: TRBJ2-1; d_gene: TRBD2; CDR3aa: CASSQEGLAADNEQFF; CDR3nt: TGCGCCAGCAGCCAAGAGGGACTAGCGGCCGACAATGAGCAGTTCTTC
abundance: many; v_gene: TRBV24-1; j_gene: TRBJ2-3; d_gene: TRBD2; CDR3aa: CATSDPGLAGVADTQYF; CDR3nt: TGTGCCACCAGTGACCCCGGACTAGCGGGAGTTGCAGATACGCAGTATTTT
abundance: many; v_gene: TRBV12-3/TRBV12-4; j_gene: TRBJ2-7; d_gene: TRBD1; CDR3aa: CASRPGTDFSYEQYF; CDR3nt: TGTGCCAGCAGGCCCGGGACAGATTTCTCCTACGAGCAGTACTTC
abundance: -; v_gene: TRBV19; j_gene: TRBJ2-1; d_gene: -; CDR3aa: CASSIWGDGEQFF; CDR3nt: TGTGCCAGTAGTATTTGGGGCGATGGTGAGCAGTTCTTC
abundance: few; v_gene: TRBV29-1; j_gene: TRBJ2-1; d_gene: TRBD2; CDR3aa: CSVRTSGRRSYNEQFF; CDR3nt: TGCAGCGTCCGAACTAGCGGGAGACGCTCCTACAATGAGCAGTTCTTC
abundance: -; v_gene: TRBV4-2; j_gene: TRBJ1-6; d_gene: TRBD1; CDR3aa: CASSQVSGGSSPLHF; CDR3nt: TGTGCCAGCAGCCAAGTCTCAGGGGGCTCTTCACCCCTCCACTTT
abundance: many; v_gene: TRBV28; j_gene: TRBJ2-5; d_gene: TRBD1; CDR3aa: CASSSRAQGDQETQYF; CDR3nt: TGTGCCAGCAGTTCGCGGGCTCAGGGGGACCAAGAGACCCAGTACTTC
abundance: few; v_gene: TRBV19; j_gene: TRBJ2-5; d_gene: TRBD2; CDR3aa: CASSISSGRRETQYF; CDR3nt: TGTGCCAGTAGTATTTCCAGCGGGAGGCGCGAGACCCAGTACTTC
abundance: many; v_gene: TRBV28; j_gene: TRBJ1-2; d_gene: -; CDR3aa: CASSLWGHSYGYTF; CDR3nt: TGTGCCAGCAGTTTATGGGGACATAGCTATGGCTACACCTTC
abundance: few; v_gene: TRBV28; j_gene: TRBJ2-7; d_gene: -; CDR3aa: CASSLEDKQYF; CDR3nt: TGTGCCAGCAGTTTAGAAGATAAGCAGTACTTC
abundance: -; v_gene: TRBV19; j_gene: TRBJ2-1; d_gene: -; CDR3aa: CASMGRAEQFF; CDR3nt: TGTGCCAGTATGGGCCGGGCGGAGCAGTTCTTC
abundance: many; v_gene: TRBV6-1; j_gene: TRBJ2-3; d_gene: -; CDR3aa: CASRQRVGGDSLTDTQYF; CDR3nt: TGTGCCAGCAGACAACGCGTGGGGGGAGACTCCCTCACAGATACGCAGTATTTT
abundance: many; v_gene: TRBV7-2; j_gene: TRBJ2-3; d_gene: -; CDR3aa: CASSYGGGTDTQYF; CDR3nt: TGTGCCAGCAGCTATGGTGGTGGCACAGATACGCAGTATTTT
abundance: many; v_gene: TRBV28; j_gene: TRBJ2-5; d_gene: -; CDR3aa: CASSHQTGTGTTQYF; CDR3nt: TGTGCCAGCAGTCACCAAACGGGGACTGGGACAACCCAGTACTTC
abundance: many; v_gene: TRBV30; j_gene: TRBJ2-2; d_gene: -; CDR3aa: CAWSHNTGELFF; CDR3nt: TGTGCCTGGAGCCATAACACCGGGGAGCTGTTTTTT
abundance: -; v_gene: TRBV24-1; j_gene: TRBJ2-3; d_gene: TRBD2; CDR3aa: CATSDLKVAGDTDTQYF; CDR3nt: TGTGCCACCAGTGATTTAAAGGTAGCGGGGGACACAGATACGCAGTATTTT
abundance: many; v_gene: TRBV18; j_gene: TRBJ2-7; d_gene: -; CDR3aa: CASRDVYEQYF; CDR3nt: TGTGCCAGCCGGGACGTCTACGAGCAGTACTTC
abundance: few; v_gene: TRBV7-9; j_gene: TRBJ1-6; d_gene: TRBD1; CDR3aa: CASSLLPGQGFNSPLHF; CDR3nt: TGTGCCAGCAGCCTACTCCCGGGACAGGGTTTTAATTCACCCCTCCACTTT
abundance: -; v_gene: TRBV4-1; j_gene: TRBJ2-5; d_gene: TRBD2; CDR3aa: CAGSQDRLAGSYQQETQYF; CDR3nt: TGTGCCGGCAGCCAAGATCGCCTAGCGGGATCATATCAGCAAGAGACCCAGTACTTC
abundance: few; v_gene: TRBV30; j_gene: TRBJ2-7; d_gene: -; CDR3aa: CAWRGTLINEQYF; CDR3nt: TGTGCCTGGAGAGGGACTCTCATCAACGAGCAGTACTTC
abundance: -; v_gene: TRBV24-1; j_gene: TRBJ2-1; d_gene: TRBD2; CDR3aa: CATVGTSGRAGRNEQFF; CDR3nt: TGTGCCACCGTGGGGACTAGCGGGAGGGCCGGTAGGAATGAGCAGTTCTTC
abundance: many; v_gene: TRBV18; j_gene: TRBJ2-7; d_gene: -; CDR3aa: CASSPARGSEQYF; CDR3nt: TGTGCCAGCTCACCAGCTAGAGGTAGCGAGCAGTACTTC
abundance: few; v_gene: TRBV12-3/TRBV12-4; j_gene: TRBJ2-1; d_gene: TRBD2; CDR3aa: CASRASGQGNEQFF; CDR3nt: TGTGCCAGCAGGGCTAGCGGCCAGGGAAATGAGCAGTTCTTC
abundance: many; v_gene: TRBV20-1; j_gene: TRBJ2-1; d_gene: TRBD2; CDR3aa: CSARVGAGGGNEQFF; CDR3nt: TGCAGTGCTAGAGTTGGAGCGGGAGGCGGGAATGAGCAGTTCTTC
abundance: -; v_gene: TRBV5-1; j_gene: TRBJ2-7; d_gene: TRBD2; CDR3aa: CASSVGLAGEQYF; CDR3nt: TGCGCCAGCAGCGTGGGACTAGCGGGGGAGCAGTACTTC
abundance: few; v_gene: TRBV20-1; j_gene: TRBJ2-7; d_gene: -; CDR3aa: CSAKGDTYEQYF; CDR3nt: TGCAGTGCCAAGGGGGATACCTACGAGCAGTACTTC
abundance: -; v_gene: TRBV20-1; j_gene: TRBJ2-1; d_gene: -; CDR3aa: CSVRGDLYEQFF; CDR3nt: TGCAGTGTTAGAGGGGACCTCTATGAGCAGTTCTTC